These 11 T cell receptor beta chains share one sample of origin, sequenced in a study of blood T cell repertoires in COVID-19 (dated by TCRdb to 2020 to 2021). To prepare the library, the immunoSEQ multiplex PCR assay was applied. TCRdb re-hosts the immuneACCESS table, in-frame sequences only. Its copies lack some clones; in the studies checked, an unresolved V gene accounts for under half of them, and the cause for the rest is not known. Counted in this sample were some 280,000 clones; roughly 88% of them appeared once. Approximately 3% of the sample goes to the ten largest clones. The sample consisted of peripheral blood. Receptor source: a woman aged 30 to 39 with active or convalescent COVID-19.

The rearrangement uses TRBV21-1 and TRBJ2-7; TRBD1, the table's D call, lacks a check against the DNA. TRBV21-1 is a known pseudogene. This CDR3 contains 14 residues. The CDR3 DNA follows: TGTGCCAGCAGCGTACGACAGGAGGCCTACGAGCAGTACTTC. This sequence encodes CASSVRQEAYEQYF.

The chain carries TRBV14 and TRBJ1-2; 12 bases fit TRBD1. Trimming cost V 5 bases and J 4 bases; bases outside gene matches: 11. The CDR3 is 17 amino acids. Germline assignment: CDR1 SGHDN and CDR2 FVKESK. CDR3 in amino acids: CASSEGTGGGLGYGYTF. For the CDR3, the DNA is TGTGCCAGCAGCGAAGGGACAGGGGGCGGATTGGGCTATGGCTACACCTTC.

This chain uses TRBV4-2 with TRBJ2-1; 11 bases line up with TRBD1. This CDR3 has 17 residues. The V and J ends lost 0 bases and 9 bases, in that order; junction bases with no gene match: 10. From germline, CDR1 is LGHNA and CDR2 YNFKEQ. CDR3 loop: CASSQESDRGRLGEQFF. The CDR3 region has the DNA TGTGCCAGCAGCCAAGAATCGGACAGGGGGCGTTTAGGTGAGCAGTTCTTC.

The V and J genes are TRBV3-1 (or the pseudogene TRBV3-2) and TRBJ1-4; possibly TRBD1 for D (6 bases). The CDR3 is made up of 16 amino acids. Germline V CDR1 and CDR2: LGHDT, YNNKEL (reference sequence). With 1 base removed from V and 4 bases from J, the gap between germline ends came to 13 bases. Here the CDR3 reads CASSQGGTTGNEKLFF. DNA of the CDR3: TGTGCCAGCAGCCAAGGTGGGACAACGGGTAATGAAAAACTGTTTTTT.

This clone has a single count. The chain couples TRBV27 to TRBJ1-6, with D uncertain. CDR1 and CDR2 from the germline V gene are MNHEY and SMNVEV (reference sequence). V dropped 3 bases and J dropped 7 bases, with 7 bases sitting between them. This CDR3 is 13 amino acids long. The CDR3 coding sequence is TGTGCCAGCAGTTTTTCTCGGAATTCACCCCTCCACTTT. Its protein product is CASSFSRNSPLHF.

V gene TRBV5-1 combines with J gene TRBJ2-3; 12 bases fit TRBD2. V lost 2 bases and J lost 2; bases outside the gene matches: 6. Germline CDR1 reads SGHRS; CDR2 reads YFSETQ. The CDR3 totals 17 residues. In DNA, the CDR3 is TGCGCCAGCAGCTTAACCCTAGCGGGGGGGTACACAGATACGCAGTATTTT. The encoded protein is CASSLTLAGGYTDTQYF.

The CDR3 DNA reads as TGTGCCAGCAGTTTATATTTGCAGGGGGCTAACTATGGCTACACCTTC. Translating gives CASSLYLQGANYGYTF. The chain carries TRBV28 and TRBJ1-2, with 7 bases that match TRBD1. V lost 1 base, J lost 0 bases, and 5 bases stayed unmatched. In germline, CDR1 is MDHEN, CDR2 SYDVKM. The length of the CDR3 is 16 residues.

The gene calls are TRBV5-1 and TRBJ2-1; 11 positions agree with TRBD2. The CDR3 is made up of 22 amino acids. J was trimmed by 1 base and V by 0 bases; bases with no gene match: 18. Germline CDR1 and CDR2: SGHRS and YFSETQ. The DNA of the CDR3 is TGCGCCAGCAGCTTGGGACTAGCGGGGACCTCTAAGTACCTACGGTCCTACAATGAGCAGTTCTTC. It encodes CASSLGLAGTSKYLRSYNEQFF.

CDR3 DNA sequence: TGCGCCAGCAGTGGTTCGACAGGGGGGAACTATGGCTACACCTTC. Its protein product is CASSGSTGGNYGYTF. The chain couples TRBV5-1 to TRBJ1-2; 9 bases fit TRBD1. This CDR3 spans 15 amino acids. Germline loops: CDR1 SGHRS, CDR2 YFSETQ. Germline trimming cut 5 bases from V and 2 bases from J; bases unmatched to any gene: 7.

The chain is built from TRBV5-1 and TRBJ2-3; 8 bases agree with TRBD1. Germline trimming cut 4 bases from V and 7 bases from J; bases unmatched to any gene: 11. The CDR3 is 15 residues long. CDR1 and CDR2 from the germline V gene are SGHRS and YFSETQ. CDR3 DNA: TGCGCCAGCAGCCCGACCGGGACAGGAATTCATACGCAGTATTTT. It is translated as CASSPTGTGIHTQYF.

The CDR3 here is CASRTEPGQGAYGYTF. The CDR3 nucleotides read TGCGCCAGCAGGACCGAACCGGGACAGGGGGCCTATGGCTACACCTTC. The chain joins TRBV5-1 to TRBJ1-2; 12 bases are a match to TRBD1. Trimming took 5 bases from V and 4 from J; bases not matched to a gene: 9. The CDR3 consists of 16 residues. The germline V gene encodes CDR1 SGHRS and CDR2 YFSETQ. The full variable domain, its missing parts supplied by reference TRBV5-1 and TRBJ1-2, is KAGVTQTPRYLIKTRGQQVTLSCSPISGHRSVSWYQQTPGQGLQFLFEYFSETQRNKGNFPGRFSGRQFSNSRSEMNVSTLELGDSALYLCASRTEPGQGAYGYTFGSGTRLTVV.